This TCR beta chain was profiled in a study of T cells in Graves' hyperthyroidism and ophthalmopathy. Study-level information: Peripheral blood samples were taken at initial diagnosis, prior to any treatment. General study points: A model of 13 V-J features distinguished ophthalmopathy from stable hyperthyroidism.

Amplified TCR beta CDR3 regions derived from RNA transcripts. The primer set for the first-round RT-PCR of the TCR CDR3 was HTBI. One entry per CDR3 protein, called by TCRdb with MiXCR from the multiplex PCR reads. This sample has over 700,000 distinct CDR3 sequences; roughly 32% occur once, and the top ten carry roughly 30%. As for this clonotype: Its target is unknown.

PBMCs stemmed from around 10 ml fresh peripheral blood. The CDR3 consists of 14 residues. Germline V gene sequence: CDR1 SGHTA, CDR2 FQGNSA. V gave up 6 bases and J gave up 2 bases, with 14 bases separating them. The sequence derives from a woman aged 40-49 years with Graves' hyperthyroidism. The sample comprised blood. The gene calls are TRBV7-2 and TRBJ2-7, with D possibly TRBD1 on 6 matching bases. CDR3 loop: CASRSAGDTYEQYF. The CDR3 coding sequence is TGTGCCAGCAGATCGGCAGGGGACACCTACGAGCAGTACTTC.